This T cell receptor beta chain was captured by sequencing in a study of CD8 T cells in ankylosing spondylitis. This clonotype was detected only a few times. As yet, its antigen is unknown. TCRdb re-called the 5' RACE reads with MiXCR, one entry per CDR3 protein. Of a few hundred thousand distinct CDR3 sequences in the sample, about 13% were seen once. Whole-study findings and limits: Within matched ankylosing spondylitis synovial fluid, disease-linked clones were reportedly significantly enriched. A TCR beta motif made of fewer than ten highly homologous variants seemed typical of ankylosing spondylitis blood.

The sample taken for sequencing was blood, either unsorted or a sorted T cell fraction (not recorded which). This TCR was recovered from a male donor with ankylosing spondylitis.

CDR3 nucleotide sequence: TGCAGTGCTCTGTACGGGTGGGAGTATGGCTACACCTTC. This sequence encodes CSALYGWEYGYTF. The chain links TRBV20-1 to TRBJ1-2; D not certain. The ends were cut back, 5 bases at V and 5 bases at J, with 15 bases in the middle. The CDR3 totals 13 residues. The germline V gene has CDR1 DFQATT and CDR2 SNEGSKA (reference sequence).